The 15 T cell receptor beta chains listed next were all sequenced from one sample in a study of T cell repertoires in cytomegalovirus infection. TCRdb passed the reads through MiXCR, listing each CDR3 protein once. The repertoire holds roughly 720,000 distinct CDR3 sequences, about a third seen once, with roughly 2.8% in the top ten. The sequencing input was PBMCs. The receptors shown here come from a human donor in good health (CMV status not recorded). Some clones in this sample may be carry-over from other donors' samples.

This clonotype showed up just a few times. One end of the junction fails to match germline, which may point to a read error. This sequence joins TRBV11-2 and TRBJ1-2; the D gene is possibly TRBD1 (5 bases). In germline, CDR1 is SGHAT, CDR2 FQNNGV. The CDR3 length is 14 residues. In DNA, the CDR3 is TGTGCCAGCAGCCAGGGCGGTCGGAACTATAGCTACACCTTC. Its translation is CASSQGGRNYSYTF.

The chain combines TRBV12-3 or TRBV12-4 with TRBJ1-1; D not certain. V lost 3 bases and J 7 bases, leaving 18 bases between the germline ends. The CDR3 length is 15 residues. The DNA for the CDR3 is TGTGCCAGCAGTTTCTTGGCAGAAAATCTCCTTGAAGCTTTCTTT. Protein: CASSFLAENLLEAFF.

A few counts support this clonotype. V gene TRBV12-5 combines with J gene TRBJ2-6, with D perhaps TRBD1 (6 bases). CDR1 is LGHNT and CDR2 is FRNRAP in the germline V gene. The CDR3 covers 18 residues. V was shortened by 5 bases and J by 0 bases, with 17 bases between the two germline ends. The CDR3 DNA sequence: TGTGCTAGTGGTATCCCCGGGACATCCAGCTCTGGGGCCAACGTCCTGACTTTC. It codes for CASGIPGTSSSGANVLTF.

This clonotype has ten or more counts. The chain joins TRBV7-2 to TRBJ2-3, with no clear D. Germline CDR1 and CDR2: SGHTA and FQGNSA. The CDR3 is made up of 13 amino acids. V lost 4 bases and J 2 bases, leaving 7 bases between the germline ends. CDR3 in DNA: TGTGCCAGCAGCTCCCGTCCCACAGATACGCAGTATTTT. Its translation is CASSSRPTDTQYF.

This chain uses TRBV7-6 with TRBJ2-5, with 7 bases lining up with TRBD1. Unmatched junction bases numbered 0, after V lost 0 bases and J lost 2 bases. CDR3 length: 14 residues. From germline, CDR1 is SGHVS and CDR2 FNYEAQ. The CDR3 is CASSLADRQETQYF. DNA of the CDR3: TGTGCCAGCAGCTTAGCGGACAGGCAAGAGACCCAGTACTTC.

At least ten counts were recorded for this clonotype. The chain joins TRBV7-2 to TRBJ2-5; 9 bases line up with TRBD1. V lost 8 bases, J lost 5 bases, and 9 bases stayed unmatched. Germline CDR1 and CDR2: SGHTA and FQGNSA. The CDR3 is made up of 14 amino acids. CDR3 coding DNA: TGTGCCAGCCTTCCGGGACAGGGTTACGAGACCCAGTACTTC. Its translation: CASLPGQGYETQYF.

This clonotype occurred a few times. The V gene is TRBV7-9, the J gene TRBJ1-5, with D perhaps matching TRBD1 (5 bases). Trimming left V 5 bases short and J 2 bases short, with 10 bases between. The CDR3 sequence is 14 residues long. The V gene's germline CDR1 is SEHNR and CDR2 FQNEAQ (reference sequence). The CDR3 spells CASSPGHGNQPQHF. DNA of the CDR3: TGTGCCAGCAGCCCCGGACATGGCAATCAGCCCCAGCATTTT.

This clonotype was counted a few times. This chain connects TRBV6-5 to TRBJ1-2; maybe TRBD1 (5 bases). The V gene's germline CDR1 is MNHEY and CDR2 SVGAGI. Between the trimmed V and J ends, which lost 8 bases and 0 bases, there was a span of 19 bases. The CDR3 extends over 16 amino acids. The CDR3 loop reads CASRRGGAKANYGYTF. CDR3 DNA sequence: TGTGCCAGCCGGAGAGGAGGGGCCAAAGCTAACTATGGCTACACCTTC.

The CDR3 spells CSAKTGDQPQHF. The DNA for the CDR3 is TGCAGTGCTAAGACGGGTGATCAGCCCCAGCATTTT. The chain uses TRBV20-1 and TRBJ1-5; D not certain. V was shortened by 4 bases and J by 5 bases, with 9 bases between the two germline ends. This CDR3 is built from 12 residues. Germline V CDR1 and CDR2: DFQATT, SNEGSKA (reference sequence).

The genes are TRBV24-1 and TRBJ1-2; no reliable D call. This CDR3 is 17 amino acids long. Germline V gene data show CDR1 as KGHDR and CDR2 as SFDVKD. The V end was cut by 3 bases, the J end by 0 bases, with 16 bases between. The CDR3 DNA reads TGTGCCACCAGTGATCGGTCCGGGCCTGTCGCTAACTATGGCTACACCTTC. Translation gives CATSDRSGPVANYGYTF.

J is TRBJ1-5 and V is TRBV28; D is ambiguous. CDR1 MDHEN and CDR2 SYDVKM come from the germline V gene. V shed 4 bases and J shed 0 bases, with 13 bases lying between them. This CDR3 is 16 amino acids long. The CDR3 loop is CASSSRRLHSNQPQHF. In nucleotides, the CDR3 is TGTGCCAGCAGTTCAAGACGACTACATAGCAATCAGCCCCAGCATTTT. Drawing the rest from reference TRBV28 and TRBJ1-5, the complete variable domain is DVKVTQSSRYLVKRTGEKVFLECVQDMDHENMFWYRQDPGLGLRLIYFSYDVKMKEKGDIPEGYSVSREKKERFSLILESASTNQTSMYLCASSSRRLHSNQPQHFGDGTRLSIL.

The sample holds a few counts of this clonotype. This chain joins TRBV28 and TRBJ2-3; D perhaps matches TRBD2 (6 bases). CDR1 is MDHEN and CDR2 is SYDVKM in the germline V gene. V lost 4 bases, J lost 7 bases, and 18 bases lay in between. The length of the CDR3 is 15 residues. The CDR3: CASSSEGAGKNTQYF. The CDR3 DNA sequence: TGTGCCAGCAGTTCCGAGGGAGCGGGTAAAAATACGCAGTATTTT.

This chain links TRBV5-1 with TRBJ2-1; 7 bases are a match to TRBD1. Germline lookup yields CDR1 SGHRS and CDR2 YFSETQ. The CDR3 loop spans 13 amino acids. The V segment lost 4 bases and the J segment 9 bases; nucleotides outside the gene matches: 7. The CDR3 sequence is CASSPPTGPEQFF. The DNA for the CDR3 is TGCGCCAGCAGCCCCCCGACAGGGCCTGAGCAGTTCTTC.

There are a few counts of this clonotype. This sequence joins TRBV12-3 or TRBV12-4 and TRBJ2-7; D tentatively reads TRBD1 or TRBD2 (5 bases each). V lost 3 bases, J lost 0 bases, and 12 bases lay in between. There are 15 residues in the CDR3. CDR3 region: CASSFGTESSYEQYF. CDR3 nucleotides: TGTGCCAGCAGTTTTGGGACCGAGAGCTCCTACGAGCAGTACTTC.

The count of this clonotype is one. The chain recombines TRBV6-1 with TRBJ1-6, with D perhaps matching TRBD1 (6 bases). V lost 0 bases and J lost 4, with 13 bases in between. The germline gives CDR1 MNHNS, CDR2 SASEGT. The CDR3 extends over 17 amino acids. The CDR3 here is CASSEAGQILYNSPLHF. The CDR3 DNA sequence: TGTGCCAGCAGTGAAGCAGGACAGATTTTGTATAATTCACCCCTCCACTTT.